The TCR beta chain described here comes from a study of identical twins. Only healthy Caucasians were included as donors. The germline gives CDR1 MGHRA, CDR2 YSYEKL. The CDR3 sequence is 15 residues long. The V and J ends lost 3 bases and 1 base respectively, with 12 bases between them. Remarks on this clonotype: Its matching antigen is unknown.

General observations from the study: Conclusions were based on cross-sectional statistical analysis, without following the same donors.

TCRdb passed the 5' RACE reads through MiXCR, listing each CDR3 protein once. The data show around 1.7 million distinct CDR3 sequences, under 35% seen once. Material: cord blood. The V gene is TRBV4-1, the J gene TRBJ1-1; D perhaps matches TRBD1 (6 bases). The clonotype was recovered from a newborn girl in good health. CDR3 DNA sequence: TGCGCCAGCAGCCAGCACCTGGGGGCGAACACTGAAGCTTTCTTT. It translates to CASSQHLGANTEAFF.